The 11 T cell receptor beta chains below were found in one sample sequenced in a study of T cell changes during pregnancy in multiple sclerosis. Assay used: immunoSEQ multiplex PCR; TCRdb lists only in-frame clones, some missing. The sample yields 68,000 or so clones, 75% to 95% seen once. The sample consisted of peripheral blood, taken in the second trimester of pregnancy. The receptors here all came from a female donor with multiple sclerosis, enrolled in a pregnancy study.

The chain has TRBV30 and TRBJ1-2; 8 nucleotides agree with TRBD1. Germline CDR1 GTSNPN, CDR2 SVGIG (reference sequence). This CDR3 spans 15 amino acids. With 4 bases clipped from V and 8 bases from J, the junction kept 15 bases outside the gene matches. The CDR3 spells CAWKLKDRGNEGYTF. The CDR3 DNA reads as TGTGCCTGGAAGTTAAAAGACAGGGGCAATGAGGGCTACACCTTC. Using reference TRBV30 and TRBJ1-2 for the parts outside the CDR3, the full variable domain is SQTIHQWPATLVQPVGSPLSLECTVEGTSNPNLYWYRQAAGRGLQLLFYSVGIGQISSEVPQNLSASRPQDRQFILSSKKLLLSDSGFYLCAWKLKDRGNEGYTFGSGTRLTVV.

This sequence joins TRBV4-3 and TRBJ2-3; D uncertain. Germline V gives CDR1 LGHNA, CDR2 YSLEER. V lost 3 bases and J 4 bases, leaving 5 bases between the germline ends. The CDR3 is 12 amino acids. CDR3 in amino acids: CASSHTSDTQYF. The CDR3 region has the DNA TGCGCCAGCAGCCACACATCAGATACGCAGTATTTT.

This rearrangement joins TRBV25-1 to TRBJ1-2, with TRBD1 as a possible D gene (5 bases). The V end lost 4 bases, the J end lost 6 bases, and 12 bases lay between the germline ends. Germline loops: CDR1 MGHDK, CDR2 SYGVNS. The CDR3 contains 13 residues. CDR3: CASSATRGDGYTF. The CDR3 DNA reads TGTGCCAGCAGTGCGACCCGGGGGGATGGCTACACCTTC.

The chain recombines TRBV7-2 with TRBJ2-7, with D possibly being TRBD1 (5 bases). Trimming shortened V by 2 bases and J by 6 bases, and 17 bases separated the two germline ends. The CDR3 contains 15 residues. Per the germline V gene, CDR1 is SGHTA and CDR2 is FQGNSA. The CDR3 sequence: CASSLQGVGGGEQYF. The CDR3 bases are TGTGCCAGCAGCTTACAAGGGGTGGGTGGCGGCGAGCAGTACTTC.

The chain is built from TRBV7-3 and TRBJ1-1; a weak D match, TRBD1 (5 bases). Germline assignment: CDR1 SGHTA and CDR2 FQGTGA. This CDR3 region has 14 residues. Trimming took 4 bases from V and 6 from J, leaving 15 bases between them. The CDR3 region is CASSYRAGPAEAFF. The DNA of the CDR3 is TGTGCCAGCAGCTATAGGGCAGGGCCCGCTGAAGCTTTCTTT. The variable domain in full, with the rest retrieved from reference TRBV7-3 and TRBJ1-1, is GAGVSQTPSNKVTEKGKYVELRCDPISGHTALYWYRQSLGQGPEFLIYFQGTGAADDSGLPNDRFFAVRPEGSVSTLKIQRTERGDSAVYLCASSYRAGPAEAFFGQGTRLTVV.

The V and J genes are TRBV5-4 and TRBJ1-3; D uncertain. The CDR3 is 13 amino acids. V was pared by 4 bases and J by 4 bases, with 9 bases between. The germline V gene encodes CDR1 SGHNT and CDR2 YYREEE (reference sequence). The CDR3 region is CASSPSGGNTIYF. In nucleotides, the CDR3 is TGTGCCAGCAGCCCTAGCGGCGGAAACACCATATATTTT. The full variable domain, in which reference TRBV5-4 and TRBJ1-3 provide the parts outside the CDR3, is ETGVTQSPTHLIKTRGQQVTLRCSSQSGHNTVSWYQQALGQGPQFIFQYYREEENGRGNFPPRFSGLQFPNYSSELNVNALELDDSALYLCASSPSGGNTIYFGEGSWLTVV.

CDR3 sequence: CASSPVVTGWNSPLHF. CDR3 sequence (DNA): TGTGCCAGCAGTCCCGTCGTGACAGGGTGGAATTCACCCCTCCACTTT. The chain recombines TRBV9 with TRBJ1-6; 7 bases are a match to TRBD1. Unmatched junction bases numbered 12, after V lost 5 bases and J lost 7 bases. Looked up from germline, CDR1 is SGDLS and CDR2 is YYNGEE. The CDR3 runs 16 residues. The variable domain in full, completed from reference TRBV9 and TRBJ1-6, reads DSGVTQTPKHLITATGQRVTLRCSPRSGDLSVYWYQQSLDQGLQFLIQYYNGEERAKGNILERFSAQQFPDLHSELNLSSLELGDSALYFCASSPVVTGWNSPLHFGNGTRLTVT.

The chain carries TRBV5-5 and TRBJ1-4; 7 positions agree with TRBD1. The CDR3 covers 16 residues. Germline assignment: CDR1 SGHKS and CDR2 YYEKEE (reference sequence). Germline trimming cut 1 base from V and 4 bases from J; bases unmatched to any gene: 7. The CDR3 protein is CASSLYSGQRNEKLFF. The CDR3, as DNA: TGTGCCAGCAGCTTGTACTCGGGACAGCGTAATGAAAAACTGTTTTTT.

This chain links TRBV25-1 with TRBJ1-5, with 12 positions matching TRBD1. V lost 2 bases and J lost 10; bases outside the gene matches: 9. Germline V lookup: CDR1 MGHDK, CDR2 SYGVNS. The CDR3 contains 16 residues. This CDR3 is CASSESSGTGGHPQHF. The CDR3 bases are TGTGCCAGCAGTGAAAGTAGTGGGACAGGGGGCCATCCCCAGCATTTT.

The CDR3 spells CASSLSDRFVETQYF. The CDR3 region has the DNA TGTGCCAGCAGCTTATCGGACAGGTTCGTGGAGACCCAGTACTTC. This chain connects TRBV7-9 to TRBJ2-5; 7 bases match TRBD1. This CDR3 contains 15 residues. Germline values: CDR1 SEHNR, CDR2 FQNEAQ (reference sequence). The junction had 8 bases not matched to a gene; V was cut back by 2 bases and J by 5 bases.

The genes are TRBV9 and TRBJ1-4; D may be TRBD1 (5 bases). Germline CDR1 and CDR2: SGDLS and YYNGEE. The ends were cut back, 2 bases at V and 7 bases at J, with 12 bases in the middle. The CDR3 extends over 14 amino acids. The CDR3 DNA follows: TGTGCCAGCAGCGTTCAGGGCATGGGTGAAAAACTGTTTTTT. It specifies CASSVQGMGEKLFF. The full variable domain, completed using reference TRBV9 and TRBJ1-4, is DSGVTQTPKHLITATGQRVTLRCSPRSGDLSVYWYQQSLDQGLQFLIQYYNGEERAKGNILERFSAQQFPDLHSELNLSSLELGDSALYFCASSVQGMGEKLFFGSGTQLSVL.